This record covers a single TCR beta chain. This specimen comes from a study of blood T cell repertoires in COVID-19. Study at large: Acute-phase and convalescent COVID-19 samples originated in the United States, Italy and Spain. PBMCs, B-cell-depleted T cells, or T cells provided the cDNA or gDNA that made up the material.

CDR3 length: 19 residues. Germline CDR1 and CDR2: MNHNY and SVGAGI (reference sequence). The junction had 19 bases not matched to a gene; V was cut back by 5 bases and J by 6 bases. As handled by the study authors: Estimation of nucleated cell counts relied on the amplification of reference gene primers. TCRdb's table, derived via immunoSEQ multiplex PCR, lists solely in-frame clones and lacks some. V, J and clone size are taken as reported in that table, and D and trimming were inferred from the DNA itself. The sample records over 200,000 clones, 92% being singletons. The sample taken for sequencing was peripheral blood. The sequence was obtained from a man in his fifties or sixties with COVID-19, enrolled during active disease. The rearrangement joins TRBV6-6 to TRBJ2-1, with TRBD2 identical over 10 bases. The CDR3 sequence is CASSQTWGGQREGRNEQFF. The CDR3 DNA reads TGTGCCAGCAGTCAAACATGGGGGGGTCAGCGGGAGGGCCGCAATGAGCAGTTCTTC.